This entry lists 27 T cell receptor beta chains sequenced from one sample in a study of T cells in Graves' hyperthyroidism and ophthalmopathy. The investigators amplified TCR beta CDR3 regions from RNA transcripts. When the TCR CDR3 underwent first-round RT-PCR, the HTBI primer set was used. One entry per CDR3 protein, called by TCRdb with MiXCR from the multiplex PCR reads. The repertoire holds roughly 700,000 distinct CDR3 sequences, over 35% seen once, with less than 40% in the top ten. Sequenced input: blood. The receptors here all came from a woman between 35 and 50 years old with Graves' hyperthyroidism.

The rearrangement joins TRBV6-5 to TRBJ1-5; D is unclear. The CDR3 sequence is 15 residues long. Trimming removed 6 bases at V and 2 bases at J, with 14 bases between. Germline V gene data show CDR1 as MNHEY and CDR2 as SVGAGI. CDR3 DNA: TGTGCCAGCAGACCAGGCGGCACAGGCAATCAGCCCCAGCATTTT. Residues: CASRPGGTGNQPQHF.

This chain uses TRBV12-5 with TRBJ2-3; a possible D gene is TRBD2 (5 bases). There are 15 residues in the CDR3. Germline V CDR1 and CDR2: LGHNT, FRNRAP. Trimming left V 2 bases short and J 1 base short, with 10 bases between. The CDR3 DNA reads TGTGCTAGTGGTTTGCCTCACGGGGGCACAGATACGCAGTATTTT. This codes for CASGLPHGGTDTQYF.

Only a few counts were recorded for this clonotype. The rearrangement links TRBV16 to TRBJ1-3, with 7 bases lining up with TRBD1. CDR1 KGHSY and CDR2 FQNENV come from the germline V gene. The CDR3 totals 16 residues. V lost 2 bases to trimming and J lost 1 base; unmatched junction nucleotides: 5. CDR3 region: CASSQPATGSGNTIYF. CDR3 sequence (DNA): TGTGCCAGCAGCCAACCTGCGACAGGGTCTGGAAACACCATATATTTT.

V usage is TRBV19 and J usage is TRBJ1-3; D remains ambiguous. This CDR3 comprises 15 residues. Germline CDR1 LNHDA, CDR2 SQIVND (reference sequence). The germline V and J ends were trimmed by 7 bases and 0 bases, with 13 bases remaining between them. Written as DNA, the CDR3 is TGTGCCAGTACCTTGCGCGATCTCTCTGGAAACACCATATATTTT. Protein sequence: CASTLRDLSGNTIYF.

V is TRBV20-1 and J is TRBJ2-2; unclear D gene. Trimming stripped 5 bases from V and 0 bases from J, with 19 bases between. This CDR3 has 17 amino acids. CDR1 DFQATT and CDR2 SNEGSKA come from the germline V gene (reference sequence). The CDR3 DNA reads TGCAGTGCTCGTCCGTTAACGGGCCTTCCGAACACCGGGGAGCTGTTTTTT. Translation gives CSARPLTGLPNTGELFF.

The chain uses TRBV20-1 and TRBJ2-1, with 7 nucleotides matching TRBD2. From germline, CDR1 is DFQATT and CDR2 SNEGSKA (reference sequence). The V and J ends lost 3 bases and 7 bases, in that order; junction bases with no gene match: 9. The CDR3 sequence is 14 residues long. CDR3 in amino acids: CSASRWGGENEQFF. DNA for the CDR3: TGCAGTGCTAGTAGGTGGGGGGGTGAGAATGAGCAGTTCTTC.

This clonotype was detected only once. A read error may produce the germline difference seen at one junction end. The V gene is TRBV7-9, the J gene TRBJ1-1, with D tentatively TRBD1 (5 bases). Germline V gene lookup returns CDR1 SEHNR and CDR2 FQNEAQ (reference sequence). This CDR3 comprises 13 residues. For the CDR3, the DNA is TGTGCCGGCAGCTTAATGATGGACACAGAAGCTTTCTTT. The encoded protein is CAGSLMMDTEAFF.

The chain combines TRBV14 with TRBJ2-1; D might be TRBD1 (5 bases). The CDR3 extends over 15 amino acids. Germline V gene data show CDR1 as SGHDN and CDR2 as FVKESK. V was clipped by 4 bases and J by 8 bases, with 18 bases between them. CDR3 protein: CASSLKLKKGHEQFF. The CDR3 DNA reads TGTGCCAGCAGCCTAAAGCTCAAAAAGGGGCATGAGCAGTTCTTC.

This clonotype has at least ten counts. The chain recombines TRBV19 with TRBJ2-2, with D tentatively TRBD1 or TRBD2 (6 bases each). Germline V CDR1 and CDR2: LNHDA, SQIVND (reference sequence). V lost 3 bases and J 6 bases, leaving 8 bases between the germline ends. The CDR3 covers 13 residues. The CDR3 spells CASSIRGPGELFF. CDR3 bases: TGTGCCAGTAGTATTCGGGGGCCCGGGGAGCTGTTTTTT.

The V gene is TRBV28, the J gene TRBJ1-3; 9 nucleotides line up with TRBD1. CDR3 size: 16 residues. With V trimmed by 5 bases and J by 7 bases, 12 bases remained unmatched. Germline V CDR1 and CDR2: MDHEN, SYDVKM. CDR3 loop: CASSANRGPPWNTIYF. The CDR3 DNA reads as TGTGCCAGCAGTGCCAACAGGGGGCCGCCGTGGAACACCATATATTTT.

The sample holds many counts of this clonotype. This rearrangement joins TRBV10-3 to TRBJ1-2, with D possibly being TRBD1 (6 bases). There are 13 residues in the CDR3. Germline loops: CDR1 ENHRY, CDR2 SYGVKD. Trimming removed 3 bases at V and 7 bases at J, with 12 bases between. CDR3 amino acids: CAISDVGAGGYTF. CDR3 sequence (DNA): TGTGCCATCAGTGATGTGGGGGCCGGTGGCTACACCTTC.

This clonotype was detected only a few times. CDR3 sequence (DNA): TGTGCCAGCAGCCCAAGGGCCCTCGCCGATGGCTACACCTTC. Translating it yields CASSPRALADGYTF. This sequence joins TRBV11-3 and TRBJ1-2; D call uncertain. Trimming removed 5 bases from V and 6 bases from J, with 16 bases in between. This CDR3 has 14 amino acids. Germline CDR1 and CDR2: SGHNT and YENEEA.

V and J are TRBV7-9 and TRBJ1-1, with D unclear. The V gene lost 2 bases and the J gene lost 5 bases, with 18 bases spanning the gap. CDR1 and CDR2 (germline): SEHNR, FQNEAQ (reference sequence). There are 16 residues in the CDR3. CDR3: CASSLPKRLAGTEAFF. CDR3 DNA sequence: TGTGCCAGCAGCTTACCCAAACGGCTAGCGGGAACTGAAGCTTTCTTT.

This clonotype appeared many times. The rearrangement links TRBV6-6 to TRBJ1-5; TRBD1 aligns across 7 bases. J was trimmed by 0 bases and V by 6 bases; bases with no gene match: 8. CDR3 length equals 16 residues. Looked up from germline, CDR1 is MNHNY and CDR2 is SVGAGI (reference sequence). This chain's CDR3 is CASRGRTGDSNQPQHF. The DNA for the CDR3 is TGTGCCAGCAGGGGAAGGACAGGAGATAGCAATCAGCCCCAGCATTTT.

This clonotype was found a few times. The rearrangement links TRBV6-2 or TRBV6-3 to TRBJ1-5; D gene uncertain. V was pared by 4 bases and J by 2 bases, with 12 bases between. Germline values: CDR1 MNHEY, CDR2 SVGEGT. This CDR3 contains 15 residues. The chain's CDR3 is CASSSWDGGNQPQHF. The CDR3 DNA is TGTGCCAGCAGTTCGTGGGATGGCGGCAATCAGCCCCAGCATTTT.

Regarding this clonotype: The junction and the germline gene differ at one end; a read error may be behind it. The chain is built from TRBV7-2 and TRBJ1-3, with D unresolved. The CDR3 is made up of 16 amino acids. Germline lookup yields CDR1 SGHTA and CDR2 FQGNSA. The CDR3 reads CASSLEAGAAGDTIYF. DNA of the CDR3: TGTGCCAGCAGCTTAGAGGCGGGTGCGGCTGGAGACACCATATATTTT.

The chain links TRBV7-2 to TRBJ2-5; 11 positions match TRBD1. This CDR3 region has 16 residues. Germline values: CDR1 SGHTA, CDR2 FQGNSA. The V segment lost 6 bases and the J segment 3 bases; nucleotides outside the gene matches: 9. The CDR3 nucleotides read TGTGCCAGCAGTGGTAGATCGGGACAGGGGGAAGAGACCCAGTACTTC. It specifies CASSGRSGQGEETQYF.

The chain carries TRBV27 and TRBJ2-7; 7 bases map to TRBD1. Germline values: CDR1 MNHEY, CDR2 SMNVEV (reference sequence). With 5 bases clipped from V and 3 bases from J, the junction kept 10 bases outside the gene matches. CDR3 length: 15 residues. The CDR3 loop is CASSRRWGTDYEQYF. The CDR3 DNA follows: TGTGCCAGCAGTCGCCGATGGGGGACAGACTACGAGCAGTACTTC.

As regards this clonotype: One junction end does not reproduce the germline sequence, and a read error may be involved. CDR3 nucleotides: TGCAGTGCTAGCCTTTCCAGCAACTATGGTTACACCTTC. The encoded protein is CSASLSSNYGYTF. The V and J genes are TRBV20-1 and TRBJ1-2; no clear D. From germline, CDR1 is DFQATT and CDR2 SNEGSKA (reference sequence). This CDR3 contains 13 residues.

In its sample, this clonotype was seen a few times. The CDR3 loop is CASSQAAGRGPEKLFF. CDR3 sequence (DNA): TGTGCCAGCAGCCAAGCCGCGGGCAGGGGGCCTGAAAAACTGTTTTTT. J is TRBJ1-4 and V is TRBV3-1; 8 bases are a match to TRBD1. V dropped 1 base and J dropped 7; count of bases not matched to a gene: 8. The CDR3 totals 16 residues. Germline V gene lookup returns CDR1 LGHDT and CDR2 YNNKEL (reference sequence).

This clonotype was seen more than once but under ten times. The gene calls are TRBV29-1 and TRBJ2-5; D gene ambiguous. The V and J ends lost 4 bases and 5 bases respectively, with 17 bases between them. Germline V gives CDR1 SQVTM, CDR2 ANQGSEA. This CDR3 has 14 amino acids. The CDR3 loop reads CSVGLASVRETQYF. The DNA of the CDR3 is TGCAGCGTTGGACTGGCCTCCGTCCGGGAGACCCAGTACTTC.

This clonotype was seen many times. The rearrangement uses TRBV7-9 and TRBJ2-5; 9 positions agree with TRBD2. Looked up from germline, CDR1 is SEHNR and CDR2 is FQNEAQ (reference sequence). The trim removed 5 bases at V and 2 bases at J, leaving 6 bases unmatched. The CDR3 contains 15 residues. DNA for the CDR3: TGTGCCAGCAGCCCTAGCGGGACGAAACAAGAGACCCAGTACTTC. Its protein is CASSPSGTKQETQYF.

This chain links TRBV7-9 with TRBJ1-6; TRBD1 agrees at 10 bases. From germline, CDR1 is SEHNR and CDR2 FQNEAQ (reference sequence). V trimming: 5 bases; J trimming: 10 bases; junction bases outside the gene matches: 8. The CDR3 consists of 15 residues. CDR3 DNA sequence: TGTGCCAGCAGCCTCCTGGGACAGGGGATGTCACCCCTCCACTTT. Amino acid sequence: CASSLLGQGMSPLHF.

This clonotype occurred a few times. This sequence joins TRBV20-1 and TRBJ2-7; D is unclear. This CDR3 has 14 amino acids. CDR1 DFQATT and CDR2 SNEGSKA come from the germline V gene (reference sequence). V lost 5 bases and J 3 bases, leaving 17 bases between the germline ends. The CDR3: CSAQAPGPYYEQYF. The CDR3 DNA sequence: TGCAGTGCTCAGGCCCCGGGTCCTTACTACGAGCAGTACTTC.

The chain has TRBV2 and TRBJ1-2; TRBD1 matches 10 bases. The CDR3 sequence is 16 residues long. Germline V CDR1 and CDR2: SNHLY, FYNNEI. The V segment lost 5 bases and the J segment 8 bases; nucleotides outside the gene matches: 14. The CDR3 loop is CASSLGGTGEVKGYTF. The DNA for the CDR3 is TGTGCCAGCAGTTTGGGGGGGACAGGGGAAGTTAAAGGCTACACCTTC.

This chain uses TRBV5-1 with TRBJ1-2, with 9 positions matching TRBD1. The CDR3 runs 15 residues. J lost 6 bases, V lost 0 bases, and 6 bases had no gene match. Germline CDR1 and CDR2: SGHRS and YFSETQ. CDR3 sequence reads: CASSLAGQGADGYTF. The CDR3 DNA is TGCGCCAGCAGCTTGGCGGGACAGGGAGCGGATGGCTACACCTTC.

This chain joins TRBV7-2 and TRBJ2-5, with D uncertain. Germline CDR1 reads SGHTA; CDR2 reads FQGNSA. Trimming took off 5 bases at V and 5 bases at J, with 18 bases between the two ends. The CDR3 runs 15 residues. Here the CDR3 reads CASSQGFGGSETQYF. The CDR3 DNA is TGTGCCAGCAGCCAAGGTTTCGGCGGAAGCGAGACCCAGTACTTC. The whole variable domain, filled in from reference TRBV7-2 and TRBJ2-5, reads GAGVSQSPSNKVTEKGKDVELRCDPISGHTALYWYRQSLGQGLEFLIYFQGNSAPDKSGLPSDRFSAERTGGSVSTLTIQRTQQEDSAVYLCASSQGFGGSETQYFGPGTRLLVL.